This TCR beta chain was sequenced for a study of T cell responses to AZD1222 COVID-19 vaccine. General study points: Variant regions that are unmutated are reportedly the target of nearly half of spike-specific TCRs. Donors were largely white British and mainly female; clonal diversity was possibly underestimated. At study baseline, merely six AZD1222 recipients were seropositive.

The assay was immunoSEQ multiplex PCR, and TCRdb's table has in-frame clones only and misses some. The sample has roughly 120,000 clones, approximately 84% seen once. To note about this clone: No antigen is known for it.

The CDR3 totals 15 residues. Germline CDR1 SGHDT, CDR2 YYEEEE. Trimming removed 2 bases from V and 6 bases from J, with 14 bases in between. The V gene is TRBV5-6, the J gene TRBJ2-2; D gene ambiguous. The specimen was peripheral blood, collected on day 0 of AZD1222 vaccination. This TCR came from an adult in good health. DNA for the CDR3: TGTGCCAGCAGCTTCTTCGAAAATTTGGCCGGGGAGCTGTTTTTT. It is translated as CASSFFENLAGELFF.